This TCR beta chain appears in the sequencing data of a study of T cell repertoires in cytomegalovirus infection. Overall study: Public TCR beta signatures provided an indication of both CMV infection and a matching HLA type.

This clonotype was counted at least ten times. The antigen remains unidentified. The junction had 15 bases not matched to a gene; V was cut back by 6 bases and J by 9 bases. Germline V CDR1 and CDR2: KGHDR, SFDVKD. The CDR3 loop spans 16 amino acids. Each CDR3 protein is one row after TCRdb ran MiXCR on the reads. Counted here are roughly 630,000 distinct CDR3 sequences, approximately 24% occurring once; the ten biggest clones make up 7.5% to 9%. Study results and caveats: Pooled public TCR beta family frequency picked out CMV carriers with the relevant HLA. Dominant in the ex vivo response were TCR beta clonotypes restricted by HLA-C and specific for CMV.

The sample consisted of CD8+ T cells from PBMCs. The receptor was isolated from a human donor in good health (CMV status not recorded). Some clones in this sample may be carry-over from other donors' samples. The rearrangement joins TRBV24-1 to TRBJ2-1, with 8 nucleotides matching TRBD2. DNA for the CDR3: TGTGCCACCAGTACCCCTAATCGGGGGGGCAGGAGTGAGCAGTTCTTC. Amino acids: CATSTPNRGGRSEQFF.